This TCR beta chain was found in a study of CXCR3-negative and CXCR3-positive naive CD8 T cells. Notes on the study in general: Naive cells positive for CXCR3 carried more hydrophobic TRB CDR3s than CXCR3-negative ones.

UMI labels and 5' RACE were used to prepare the TRB cDNA libraries. TCRdb reanalyzed the 5' RACE reads and collapses them to one entry per CDR3 protein, without DNA. The sample holds about 24,000 distinct CDR3 sequences. Of note for this clonotype: The antigen is unknown.

Every CD8+ subset sample held around 300,000 flow-sorted cells, done in triplicate. The authors gated naive CD8+ T cells as CD45RO-CCR7+CD27+CD95-. Germline lookup yields CDR1 MGHRA and CDR2 YSYEKL. The CDR3 contains 18 residues. Material: naive CXCR3- CD8+ T cells from blood. The subset is: CD45RO-CCR7+CD27+CD95- naive CD8+ T cells lacking CXCR3 (TNR3-). This TCR was recovered from a human donor in good health. Some clones in this sample may be carry-over from other donors' samples. The J gene is TRBJ2-3, the V gene TRBV4-1; there is no DNA to check the TCRdb D call of TRBD2. CDR3 in amino acids: CASSQDVGLAGGADTQYF.